A single TCR beta chain is shown here with its context. The antigen is undetermined. The germline V gene encodes CDR1 MNHNS and CDR2 SASEGT. CDR3 length: 16 amino acids. Trimming at V came to 4 bases and at J to 7 bases, leaving 9 bases not matched to a gene. Generated by immunoSEQ multiplex PCR, the TCRdb table keeps only in-frame clones and is missing some. The top ten clones hold roughly 2.8% of a sample with about 40,000 clones, 80% to 95% of them seen once. The time point is: week 5, during vaccination. Vaccine doses each comprised 300 ug of mutant IDH1 20-mer peptide, with topical imiquimod. The data were taken from a study of a mutant IDH1 vaccine in newly diagnosed glioma. In the study overall: Most patients had radiochemotherapy with temozolomide before enrollment; others had one alone.

This specimen consisted of PBMCs, obtained from a glioma patient whose treatment included an IDH1 peptide vaccine. The sequence was obtained from a man between 50 and 59 years old with glioma. This chain links TRBV6-1 with TRBJ1-6; 8 positions match TRBD1. The CDR3 here is CASSGRTGSLNSPLHF. CDR3 nucleotides: TGTGCCAGCAGTGGTCGGACAGGGTCGTTGAATTCACCCCTCCACTTT.